This passage covers 20 T cell receptor beta chains from one sample sequenced in a study of identical twins. MiXCR was run by TCRdb on the 5' RACE reads, yielding one entry per CDR3 protein. The table lists about 190,000 distinct CDR3 sequences, around a sixth of them singletons, with about 38% in the top ten. Separately, the same data were catalogued under a study of T cells expressing NK-cell markers.

Input material: CD8+ T cells sorted from blood. Receptors were obtained from a woman aged 18-30 years in good health.

This clonotype was seen a few times. The chain links TRBV29-1 to TRBJ1-3, with TRBD1 as a possible D gene (5 bases). From germline, CDR1 is SQVTM and CDR2 ANQGSEA. Trimming pared 4 bases from V and 2 bases from J, leaving 9 bases between. This CDR3 has 13 residues. Here the CDR3 reads CSVVWGAGNTIYF. In nucleotides, the CDR3 is TGCAGCGTTGTATGGGGGGCTGGAAACACCATATATTTT. Based on the CDR3 plus reference TRBV29-1 and TRBJ1-3, the full variable domain is SAVISQKPSRDICQRGTSLTIQCQVDSQVTMMFWYRQQPGQSLTLIATANQGSEATYESGFVIDKFPISRPNLTFSTLTVSNMSPEDSSIYLCSVVWGAGNTIYFGEGSWLTVV.

This chain uses TRBV11-2 with TRBJ2-1; D perhaps matches TRBD2 (7 bases). The CDR3 has 16 residues. V shed 5 bases and J shed 6 bases, with 20 bases lying between them. The germline CDR1 and CDR2 sequences are SGHAT and FQNNGV. The CDR3, as DNA: TGTGCCAGCAGCCCATACTTTGGAGGGGGGGCCAATGAGCAGTTCTTC. Its translation is CASSPYFGGGANEQFF. Complete variable domain (other parts from reference TRBV11-2 and TRBJ2-1): EAGVAQSPRYKIIEKRQSVAFWCNPISGHATLYWYQQILGQGPKLLIQFQNNGVVDDSQLPKDRFSAERLKGVDSTLKIQPAKLEDSAVYLCASSPYFGGGANEQFFGPGTRLTVL.

This clonotype was seen repeatedly, ten times or more. The chain links TRBV12-3 or TRBV12-4 to TRBJ1-2; a weak D match, TRBD1 (5 bases). The CDR3 runs 12 residues. V lost 2 bases and J 10 bases, leaving 11 bases between the germline ends. CDR3 loop: CASSLTGQDYTF. CDR3 bases: TGTGCCAGCAGTTTAACGGGGCAGGACTACACCTTC.

The J gene is TRBJ2-5, the V gene TRBV21-1; the DNA was not used to check the table's D call, TRBD2. TRBV21-1 is a pseudogene. CDR3 length: 16 amino acids. The CDR3 protein is CASSELGLAGVETQYF. CDR3 nucleotide sequence: TGTGCCAGCAGCGAATTGGGACTAGCGGGAGTAGAGACCCAGTACTTC.

This clonotype has more than one count but fewer than ten. The V gene is TRBV12-3 or TRBV12-4, the J gene TRBJ2-1; 8 positions agree with TRBD2. Germline trimming cut 1 base from V and 1 base from J; bases unmatched to any gene: 6. The CDR3 is 17 residues long. The CDR3 reads CASSLGTSGQSYNEQFF. The CDR3 region has the DNA TGTGCCAGCAGTTTAGGCACTAGCGGCCAATCCTACAATGAGCAGTTCTTC.

V gene TRBV20-1 combines with J gene TRBJ2-1, with D hard to call. The germline V gene encodes CDR1 DFQATT and CDR2 SNEGSKA (reference sequence). The CDR3 has 11 amino acids. V was shortened by 3 bases and J by 5 bases, with 5 bases between the two germline ends. In DNA form, the CDR3 reads TGCAGTGCTAGTGCTGACAATGAGCAGTTCTTC. Amino acid sequence: CSASADNEQFF.

The chain combines TRBV9 with TRBJ2-7; D remains unclear. Trimming pared 4 bases from V and 0 bases from J, leaving 11 bases between. The CDR3 is 14 amino acids. Germline values: CDR1 SGDLS, CDR2 YYNGEE. CDR3 sequence reads: CASSSLEYSYEQYF. In DNA form, the CDR3 reads TGTGCCAGCAGCTCCCTCGAGTACTCCTACGAGCAGTACTTC.

This clonotype was observed a handful of times. The chain links TRBV6-5 to TRBJ2-7; TRBD1 matches 7 bases. Germline assignment: CDR1 MNHEY and CDR2 SVGAGI. Trimming took 2 bases from V and 6 from J; bases not matched to a gene: 7. CDR3 length equals 14 residues. The CDR3 bases are TGTGCCAGCAGTTACAGGGTAACAGGGGTCGAGCAGTACTTC. As protein: CASSYRVTGVEQYF.

The chain has TRBV7-6 and TRBJ2-5; 8 positions agree with TRBD2. The CDR3 totals 16 residues. CDR1 SGHVS and CDR2 FNYEAQ come from the germline V gene. The trim removed 5 bases at V and 1 base at J, leaving 9 bases unmatched. The CDR3 nucleotides are TGTGCCAGCAGCCGTCAGGCGGGAGGCCTCCAAGAGACCCAGTACTTC. Protein sequence: CASSRQAGGLQETQYF.

This chain uses TRBV7-9 with TRBJ1-5, with no clear D. The V and J ends lost 5 bases and 4 bases respectively, with 15 bases between them. CDR1 and CDR2 (germline): SEHNR, FQNEAQ (reference sequence). The CDR3 length is 15 residues. The CDR3 DNA is TGTGCCAGCAGCCTCGGGTCCGTACGGAATCAGCCCCAGCATTTT. Translated, it gives CASSLGSVRNQPQHF.

The chain recombines TRBV6-2 or TRBV6-3 with TRBJ2-5; 8 nucleotides agree with TRBD2. CDR1 is MNHEY, CDR2 SVGEGT, per germline. The CDR3 is 14 residues long. V shed 6 bases, J shed 1 base, and the junction held 4 bases outside the gene matches. CDR3 amino acids: CASSLLAGQETQYF. The CDR3 bases are TGTGCCAGCAGCCTCCTAGCGGGCCAAGAGACCCAGTACTTC.

This clonotype showed up many times. The chain employs TRBV9 and TRBJ2-5; D not resolved. Germline V lookup: CDR1 SGDLS, CDR2 YYNGEE. V was shortened by 0 bases and J by 0 bases, with 6 bases between the two germline ends. The CDR3 consists of 14 residues. CDR3 DNA sequence: TGTGCCAGCAGCGTAGACACCAACCAAGAGACCCAGTACTTC. Its translation: CASSVDTNQETQYF. Looking up the rest from reference TRBV9 and TRBJ2-5 gives the full variable domain: DSGVTQTPKHLITATGQRVTLRCSPRSGDLSVYWYQQSLDQGLQFLIQYYNGEERAKGNILERFSAQQFPDLHSELNLSSLELGDSALYFCASSVDTNQETQYFGPGTRLLVL.

The gene calls are TRBV15 and TRBJ2-5; D may match TRBD1 or TRBD2 (5 bases each). Germline V lookup: CDR1 LNHNV, CDR2 YYDKDF (reference sequence). This CDR3 has 13 amino acids. Trimming stripped 5 bases from V and 3 bases from J, with 10 bases between. Here the CDR3 DNA reads TGTGCCACCAGCCTGTGGGGGAAAGAGACCCAGTACTTC. Protein: CATSLWGKETQYF.

The sample holds a few counts of this clonotype. V is TRBV29-1 and J is TRBJ2-7, with D unclear. Germline values: CDR1 SQVTM, CDR2 ANQGSEA. The CDR3 sequence is 11 residues long. With 5 bases removed from V and 5 bases from J, the gap between germline ends came to 10 bases. The CDR3 DNA follows: TGCAGCGTTCCCGAGAAGAACGAGCAGTACTTC. This translates into CSVPEKNEQYF.

This clonotype occurred a few times. The J gene is TRBJ2-7, the V gene TRBV27; 8 nucleotides match TRBD2. Trimming took 7 bases from V and 5 from J; bases not matched to a gene: 10. CDR1 and CDR2 from the germline V gene are MNHEY and SMNVEV (reference sequence). This CDR3 spans 14 amino acids. In DNA form, the CDR3 reads TGTGCCAGCACCCCGGGAGGGCCTGCCCACGAGCAGTACTTC. Translation gives CASTPGGPAHEQYF.

V usage is TRBV6-5 and J usage is TRBJ2-7; 8 bases are shared with TRBD1. The CDR3 is 14 residues long. The V and J ends lost 0 bases and 6 bases, in that order; junction bases with no gene match: 4. Germline assignment: CDR1 MNHEY and CDR2 SVGAGI. CDR3 sequence: CASSYSGQGPEQYF. CDR3 DNA sequence: TGTGCCAGCAGTTACTCTGGACAGGGCCCCGAGCAGTACTTC.

This clonotype occurred many times. CDR3 protein: CASRSQGLDGYTF. CDR3 DNA sequence: TGCGCCAGCAGATCTCAGGGCCTGGACGGCTACACCTTC. The genes are TRBV5-1 and TRBJ1-2; a possible D gene is TRBD1 (5 bases). This CDR3 has 13 residues. Trimming pared 5 bases from V and 8 bases from J, leaving 16 bases between. Germline V gene data show CDR1 as SGHRS and CDR2 as YFSETQ.

Ten or more counts support this clonotype. The chain has TRBV6-5 and TRBJ2-7, with D unresolved. Trimming removed 0 bases from V and 5 bases from J, with 5 bases in between. Per the germline V gene, CDR1 is MNHEY and CDR2 is SVGAGI. CDR3 length: 12 amino acids. The CDR3 reads CASSYSGHEQYF. The CDR3 nucleotides read TGTGCCAGCAGTTACTCGGGCCACGAGCAGTACTTC.

J is TRBJ1-1 and V is TRBV18; no definite D call. This CDR3 has 12 amino acids. Germline loops: CDR1 KGHSH, CDR2 LQKENI. V lost 2 bases, J lost 4 bases, and 5 bases lay in between. CDR3 protein: CASSPLSTEAFF. CDR3 in DNA: TGTGCCAGCTCACCATTGAGCACTGAAGCTTTCTTT. Using reference TRBV18 and TRBJ1-1 for the parts outside the CDR3, the full variable domain is NAGVMQNPRHLVRRRGQEARLRCSPMKGHSHVYWYRQLPEEGLKFMVYLQKENIIDESGMPKERFSAEFPKEGPSILRIQQVVRGDSAAYFCASSPLSTEAFFGQGTRLTVV.

This clonotype was detected a few times. The chain combines TRBV20-1 with TRBJ2-2; D gene uncertain. V dropped 4 bases and J dropped 4 bases, with 7 bases sitting between them. Germline CDR1 reads DFQATT; CDR2 reads SNEGSKA (reference sequence). This CDR3 is built from 12 residues. The CDR3, as DNA: TGCAGTGCTATCCAGAGCACCGGGGAGCTGTTTTTT. Its translation is CSAIQSTGELFF.